The next 31 T cell receptor beta chains were all read from a single sample in a study of cytomegalovirus exposure and HLA in healthy donors. The PCR used 60 Vbeta and 13 Jbeta primers. Measured with immunoSEQ multiplex PCR; TCRdb has only the in-frame clones, and not every one. In the table there are approximately 220,000 clones, about three quarters of which are singletons. Sequenced: PBMCs. The receptors here all came from a man between 35 and 55 years old in good health and CMV-seronegative.

The V call is TRBV18, the J call TRBJ2-3; 7 positions match TRBD1. This CDR3 comprises 13 residues. From germline, CDR1 is KGHSH and CDR2 LQKENI. J gave up 8 bases and V 3 bases, and 5 bases lay outside the gene matches. Here the CDR3 reads CASSPETGATQYF. The CDR3, as DNA: TGTGCCAGCTCACCGGAAACAGGGGCTACGCAGTATTTT.

The chain joins TRBV2 to TRBJ1-1; 7 bases map to TRBD1. The V gene end was trimmed by 7 bases and the J gene end by 2 bases; junction bases not matched to a gene: 4. Germline loops: CDR1 SNHLY, CDR2 FYNNEI. The CDR3 spans 13 residues. Here the CDR3 reads CASIRDRNTEAFF. DNA for the CDR3: TGTGCCAGCATCCGGGACAGAAACACTGAAGCTTTCTTT. The complete variable domain, with remaining parts taken from reference TRBV2 and TRBJ1-1, reads EPEVTQTPSHQVTQMGQEVILRCVPISNHLYFYWYRQILGQKVEFLVSFYNNEISEKSEIFDDQFSVERPDGSNFTLKIRSTKLEDSAMYFCASIRDRNTEAFFGQGTRLTVV.

V gene TRBV19 combines with J gene TRBJ2-3; D ambiguous. This CDR3 region has 15 residues. Per the germline V gene, CDR1 is LNHDA and CDR2 is SQIVND (reference sequence). V lost 3 bases and J 4 bases, leaving 14 bases between the germline ends. CDR3 amino acids: CASSMVATSPDTQYF. The CDR3 nucleotides are TGTGCCAGTAGTATGGTGGCCACCAGTCCAGATACGCAGTATTTT. The whole variable domain, remainder taken from reference TRBV19 and TRBJ2-3, is DGGITQSPKYLFRKEGQNVTLSCEQNLNHDAMYWYRQDPGQGLRLIYYSQIVNDFQKGDIAEGYSVSREKKESFPLTVTSAQKNPTAFYLCASSMVATSPDTQYFGPGTRLTVL.

This chain uses TRBV7-2 with TRBJ1-2; D remains ambiguous. The length of the CDR3 is 13 residues. With 1 base removed from V and 7 bases from J, the gap between germline ends came to 10 bases. Germline V gene lookup returns CDR1 SGHTA and CDR2 FQGNSA. The CDR3 loop reads CASSLEQLGGYTF. The CDR3, as DNA: TGTGCCAGCAGCTTAGAACAGCTTGGTGGCTACACCTTC.

The J gene is TRBJ2-6, the V gene TRBV4-2; 9 nucleotides agree with TRBD1. V dropped 2 bases and J dropped 0; count of bases not matched to a gene: 8. This CDR3 has 19 amino acids. Germline V gene data show CDR1 as LGHNA and CDR2 as YNFKEQ. CDR3 DNA: TGTGCCAGCAGCCAACTCCCGGGACAGGGATACTCTGGGGCCAACGTCCTGACTTTC. Amino acids: CASSQLPGQGYSGANVLTF.

This chain uses TRBV25-1 with TRBJ1-5; maybe TRBD1 (6 bases). Germline CDR1 and CDR2: MGHDK and SYGVNS. The CDR3 length is 15 residues. Deletions cut 2 bases from V and 7 bases from J, with 15 bases between. The CDR3 region has the DNA TGTGCCAGCAGTGAACCTACAGGGTTCCGACAGCCCCAGCATTTT. Its translation is CASSEPTGFRQPQHF.

The chain combines TRBV15 with TRBJ1-6, with TRBD1 as a possible D gene (5 bases). CDR3 length: 17 amino acids. Germline assignment: CDR1 LNHNV and CDR2 YYDKDF (reference sequence). V was clipped by 5 bases and J by 4 bases, with 18 bases between them. CDR3 amino acids: CATSGRQRGPYNSPLHF. The DNA of the CDR3 is TGTGCCACCAGCGGACGTCAGCGGGGACCTTATAATTCACCCCTCCACTTT.

The chain combines TRBV5-4 with TRBJ2-7; 7 bases agree with TRBD1. Germline-derived CDR1 and CDR2 are SGHNT and YYREEE (reference sequence). The V and J ends lost 4 bases and 2 bases, in that order; junction bases with no gene match: 9. The CDR3 runs 15 residues. The CDR3: CASSRPGQKPYEQYF. As DNA, the CDR3 is TGTGCCAGCAGCCGCCCGGGACAGAAGCCCTACGAGCAGTACTTC. Supplemented by reference TRBV5-4 and TRBJ2-7, the full variable domain reads ETGVTQSPTHLIKTRGQQVTLRCSSQSGHNTVSWYQQALGQGPQFIFQYYREEENGRGNFPPRFSGLQFPNYSSELNVNALELDDSALYLCASSRPGQKPYEQYFGPGTRLTVT.

J is TRBJ2-3 and V is TRBV11-1, with TRBD2 identical over 8 bases. The CDR3 sequence is 19 residues long. Germline V lookup: CDR1 SGHAT, CDR2 FQDESV (reference sequence). Losses at the gene ends were 5 bases for V and 0 bases for J; bases not matched to a gene: 16. The CDR3 reads CASSPNGAGGSSSTDTQYF. Written as DNA, the CDR3 is TGTGCCAGCAGCCCGAACGGGGCGGGGGGCTCTTCTAGCACAGATACGCAGTATTTT.

The chain joins TRBV11-2 to TRBJ2-7, with D possibly TRBD2 on 5 matching bases. The CDR3 totals 16 residues. Germline V gives CDR1 SGHAT, CDR2 FQNNGV. V was shortened by 0 bases and J by 0 bases, with 12 bases between the two germline ends. CDR3 region: CASSLEIPGSSYEQYF. The CDR3 region has the DNA TGTGCCAGCAGCTTAGAGATTCCGGGGAGCTCCTACGAGCAGTACTTC.

This CDR3 is CAWRRTGGNTIYF. DNA for the CDR3: TGTGCCTGGAGGCGGACAGGGGGAAACACCATATATTTT. The gene calls are TRBV30 and TRBJ1-3; 8 bases are shared with TRBD1. Germline CDR1 reads GTSNPN; CDR2 reads SVGIG (reference sequence). The junction had 2 bases not matched to a gene; V was cut back by 3 bases and J by 4 bases. This CDR3 is 13 amino acids long.

This rearrangement joins TRBV27 to TRBJ1-5, with 10 bases matching TRBD1. The germline gives CDR1 MNHEY, CDR2 SMNVEV (reference sequence). Unmatched junction bases numbered 15, after V lost 3 bases and J lost 7 bases. The CDR3 is 18 amino acids. CDR3 loop: CASSFRPPDRGQEQPQHF. As DNA, the CDR3 is TGTGCCAGCAGTTTCCGTCCCCCCGACAGGGGGCAAGAGCAGCCCCAGCATTTT.

The V and J genes are TRBV6-4 and TRBJ2-1; maybe TRBD2 (6 bases). The CDR3 spans 13 residues. V was cut by 8 bases and J by 3 bases, with 11 bases left in between. Germline V gene lookup returns CDR1 MRHNA and CDR2 SNTAGT. The CDR3 coding sequence is TGTGCCAGCTCACCGGGACTCTACAATGAGCAGTTCTTC. This translates into CASSPGLYNEQFF.

The table lists this clone with a few counts. This chain joins TRBV4-3 and TRBJ2-7; tentatively, D is TRBD2 (5 bases). In germline, CDR1 is LGHNA, CDR2 YSLEER. CDR3 length equals 14 residues. Trimming cost V 1 base and J 3 bases, with 10 bases left between them. The CDR3 protein is CASSQAEADYEQYF. As DNA, the CDR3 is TGCGCCAGCAGCCAAGCCGAAGCGGACTACGAGCAGTACTTC.

This rearrangement joins TRBV28 to TRBJ2-6; a weak D match, TRBD1 (6 bases). V lost 6 bases and J 0 bases, leaving 21 bases between the germline ends. The germline V gene has CDR1 MDHEN and CDR2 SYDVKM. This CDR3 spans 19 amino acids. The CDR3 DNA reads TGTGCCAGCAGACCCACCCTAGGAGCAGGGGTCTCTGGGGCCAACGTCCTGACTTTC. This gives the protein CASRPTLGAGVSGANVLTF.

V gene TRBV19 combines with J gene TRBJ2-1; the match to TRBD2 covers 11 bases. Germline-derived CDR1 and CDR2 are LNHDA and SQIVND (reference sequence). The CDR3 consists of 14 residues. V gave up 9 bases and J gave up 3 bases; unmatched junction bases: 4. DNA for the CDR3: TGTGCCAGCACTAGCGGGGGAGGCTACAATGAGCAGTTCTTC. Protein: CASTSGGGYNEQFF.

As DNA, the CDR3 is TGTGCCAGCTCCGGACTAGCGGGTAGCACAGATACGCAGTATTTT. This sequence encodes CASSGLAGSTDTQYF. V gene TRBV18 combines with J gene TRBJ2-3, with 11 nucleotides matching TRBD2. After removal of 6 bases from V and 0 bases from J, the junction contained 2 bases not matched to a gene. Per the germline V gene, CDR1 is KGHSH and CDR2 is LQKENI. The CDR3 is made up of 15 amino acids.

The rearrangement uses TRBV5-8 and TRBJ2-7, with a tentative D call TRBD2 (6 bases). CDR3 length: 18 residues. Looked up from germline, CDR1 is SGHTS and CDR2 is YDEGEE. Between the trimmed V and J ends, which lost 0 bases and 1 base, there was a span of 20 bases. In DNA, the CDR3 is TGTGCCAGCAGCTTGGCCTGGGGGGATCCTAACGGGTCCTACGAGCAGTACTTC. The encoded protein is CASSLAWGDPNGSYEQYF.

This clone showed up just a few times. The chain employs TRBV5-1 and TRBJ1-1; no clear D. The CDR3 sequence is 13 residues long. Germline CDR1 is SGHRS and CDR2 is YFSETQ. V lost 0 bases and J lost 0, with 3 bases in between. CDR3 bases: TGCGCCAGCAGCTTGGCTTTGAACACTGAAGCTTTCTTT. It yields the protein CASSLALNTEAFF.

In the case of this clone: This sample also contains other DNA sequences that code for the same CDR3. The CDR3 DNA reads as TGTGCCAGCTCACCCCAGGGATCCGGGGCCAACGTCCTGACTTTC. This translates into CASSPQGSGANVLTF. V is TRBV18 and J is TRBJ2-6; tentative D call: TRBD1 (5 bases). The CDR3 loop spans 15 amino acids. V lost 3 bases and J lost 4, with 10 bases in between. Germline V gene data show CDR1 as KGHSH and CDR2 as LQKENI.

The chain is built from TRBV10-3 and TRBJ2-7; tentative D call: TRBD2 (7 bases). The ends were cut back, 8 bases at V and 0 bases at J, with 17 bases in the middle. The CDR3 totals 15 residues. Germline V CDR1 and CDR2: ENHRY, SYGVKD. The CDR3 DNA is TGTGCCATCGGGGGGGGAGACAGGTCCTCCTACGAGCAGTACTTC. This sequence encodes CAIGGGDRSSYEQYF.

A remark on this clone: This CDR3 is also generated by other DNA sequences in the sample. The CDR3 sequence is CASSQRAAVMNLNTEAFF. DNA of the CDR3: TGCGCCAGCTCTCAGCGAGCCGCGGTTATGAATTTGAACACTGAAGCTTTCTTT. The chain links TRBV4-1 to TRBJ1-1; the D is unclear. The germline CDR1 and CDR2 sequences are MGHRA and YSYEKL. The CDR3 is made up of 18 amino acids. Trimming took off 8 bases at V and 0 bases at J, with 25 bases between the two ends.

The chain has TRBV4-1 and TRBJ2-5; the match to TRBD1 covers 7 bases. Germline loops: CDR1 MGHRA, CDR2 YSYEKL. V dropped 5 bases and J dropped 3; count of bases not matched to a gene: 3. This CDR3 is built from 13 residues. In DNA form, the CDR3 reads TGCGCCAGCAGCTGGGACAGAAAAGAGACCCAGTACTTC. Its protein is CASSWDRKETQYF.

V is TRBV12-5 and J is TRBJ2-1, with 12 bases identical to TRBD2. CDR1 and CDR2 from the germline V gene are LGHNT and FRNRAP. V trimming: 4 bases; J trimming: 6 bases; junction bases outside the gene matches: 4. This CDR3 has 15 amino acids. The CDR3 is CASGSSGGGGNEQFF. In nucleotides, the CDR3 is TGTGCTAGTGGTTCTAGCGGGGGGGGCGGCAATGAGCAGTTCTTC. Variable domain in full (rest from reference TRBV12-5 and TRBJ2-1): DARVTQTPRHKVTEMGQEVTMRCQPILGHNTVFWYRQTMMQGLELLAYFRNRAPLDDSGMPKDRFSAEMPDATLATLKIQPSEPRDSAVYFCASGSSGGGGNEQFFGPGTRLTVL.

This clone was observed a single time. V and J are TRBV27 and TRBJ2-1; 13 positions agree with TRBD2. The CDR3 length is 17 residues. V gave up 4 bases and J gave up 6 bases; unmatched junction bases: 9. CDR1 is MNHEY, CDR2 SMNVEV, per germline (reference sequence). CDR3 DNA: TGTGCCAGCAGTTCCCGCTTGGGACTAGCGGGAAGCAATGAGCAGTTCTTC. Its translation is CASSSRLGLAGSNEQFF.

The chain is built from TRBV13 and TRBJ1-1; no definite D call. Germline assignment: CDR1 PRHDT and CDR2 FYEKMQ (reference sequence). The CDR3 extends over 13 amino acids. V lost 5 bases and J 3 bases, leaving 10 bases between the germline ends. Written as DNA, the CDR3 is TGTGCCAGCAGCGCTAACGAGGACACTGAAGCTTTCTTT. Its translation is CASSANEDTEAFF.

The DNA for the CDR3 is TGTGCCAGCAGTTCGGACAGGGGCGGTAACACTGAAGCTTTCTTT. It specifies CASSSDRGGNTEAFF. The V gene is TRBV2, the J gene TRBJ1-1, with TRBD1 identical over 9 bases. Germline-derived CDR1 and CDR2 are SNHLY and FYNNEI. The V gene end was trimmed by 5 bases and the J gene end by 2 bases; junction bases not matched to a gene: 6. The CDR3 consists of 15 residues.

The CDR3 DNA sequence: TGTGCCAGCACCCTAGGACTAGCGGCACGGTTCTTC. It is translated as CASTLGLAARFF. The chain employs TRBV2 and TRBJ2-1, with 10 bases matching TRBD2. The CDR3 runs 12 residues. V dropped 7 bases and J dropped 15; count of bases not matched to a gene: 9. Germline CDR1 is SNHLY and CDR2 is FYNNEI.

The J gene is TRBJ2-7, the V gene TRBV11-2; 7 bases align to TRBD1. The CDR3 runs 14 residues. Unmatched junction bases numbered 7, after V lost 5 bases and J lost 3 bases. Germline V CDR1 and CDR2: SGHAT, FQNNGV. CDR3 coding DNA: TGTGCCAGCAGCCAAGGGGGCAGGGTCTACGAGCAGTACTTC. Translation: CASSQGGRVYEQYF.

The chain carries TRBV28 and TRBJ1-1; no clear D. CDR1 and CDR2 from the germline V gene are MDHEN and SYDVKM. V was trimmed by 3 bases and J by 5 bases, leaving 10 bases between them. The CDR3 spans 13 residues. In DNA form, the CDR3 reads TGTGCCAGCAGTTTGAGGAGGAGGACTGAAGCTTTCTTT. This codes for CASSLRRRTEAFF.

The J gene is TRBJ2-3, the V gene TRBV10-1, with D possibly TRBD2 on 6 matching bases. Trimming left V 3 bases short and J 3 bases short, with 16 bases between. Germline CDR1 is WNHNN and CDR2 is SYGVQD (reference sequence). CDR3 length: 16 amino acids. The CDR3 coding sequence is TGCGCCAGCAGTGATAGTCGCCGGAGGGATACAGATACGCAGTATTTT. Its translation: CASSDSRRRDTDTQYF.